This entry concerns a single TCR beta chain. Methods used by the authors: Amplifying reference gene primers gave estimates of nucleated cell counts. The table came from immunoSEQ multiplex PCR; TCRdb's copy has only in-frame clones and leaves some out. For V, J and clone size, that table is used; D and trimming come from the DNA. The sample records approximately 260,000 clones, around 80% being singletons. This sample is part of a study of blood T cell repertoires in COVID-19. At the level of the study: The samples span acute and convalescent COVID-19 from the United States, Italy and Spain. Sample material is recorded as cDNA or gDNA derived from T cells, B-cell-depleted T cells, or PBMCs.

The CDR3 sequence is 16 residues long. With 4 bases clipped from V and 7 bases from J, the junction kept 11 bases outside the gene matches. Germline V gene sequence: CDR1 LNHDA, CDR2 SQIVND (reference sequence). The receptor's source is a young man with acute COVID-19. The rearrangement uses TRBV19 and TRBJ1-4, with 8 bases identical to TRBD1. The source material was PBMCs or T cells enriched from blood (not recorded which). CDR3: CASSNFGQGGIEKLFF. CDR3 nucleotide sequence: TGTGCCAGTAGTAATTTTGGACAGGGCGGGATTGAAAAACTGTTTTTT. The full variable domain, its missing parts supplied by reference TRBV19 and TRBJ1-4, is DGGITQSPKYLFRKEGQNVTLSCEQNLNHDAMYWYRQDPGQGLRLIYYSQIVNDFQKGDIAEGYSVSREKKESFPLTVTSAQKNPTAFYLCASSNFGQGGIEKLFFGSGTQLSVL.